These T cell receptor beta chains were read from a single sample in a study of T-cell memory formation after mild COVID-19. TCRdb ran MiXCR on the 5' RACE reads and lists one entry per CDR3 protein. Altogether a few hundred thousand distinct CDR3 sequences are present, under 30% being singletons, with the ten largest covering roughly 13%. Source material: PBMCs or a T cell subset sorted from them (not recorded which). These TCRs come from an adult woman who had mild COVID-19 (a few samples of this study predate the infection). Cell type and time point are not known. CDR3s include the opening cysteine and the closing phenylalanine or tryptophan. D genes are given only for firm matches. Clone size is not always given. Where it is, it says once, few, many or a class for expanded clones.

J | size | V | D | CDR3 | DNA
TRBJ1-4 | few | TRBV7-2 | NA | CASSLTSTGTNEKLFF | TGTGCCAGCAGCTTGACCTCTACGGGGACTAATGAAAAACTGTTTTTT
TRBJ2-3 | few | TRBV7-6 | TRBD1 | CASSSKPGGLRTDTQYF | TGTGCCAGCAGCTCCAAGCCAGGGGGCCTCCGCACAGATACGCAGTATTTT
TRBJ2-7 | NA | TRBV11-2 | NA | CASREGTSYEQYF | TGTGCCAGCAGGGAGGGGACCTCCTACGAGCAGTACTTC
TRBJ1-2 | few | TRBV7-6 | TRBD1 | CASSSGQGANRGYTF | TGTGCCAGCAGCTCGGGACAGGGGGCTAATCGTGGCTACACCTTC
TRBJ2-1 | NA | TRBV30 | TRBD2 | CAWSGQGTSGRALLSYNEQFF | TGTGCCTGGAGCGGACAGGGGACTAGCGGGAGGGCCCTGTTATCGTACAATGAGCAGTTCTTC
TRBJ2-1 | NA | TRBV6-5 | TRBD1 | CASSSGQGTYNEQFF | TGTGCCAGCAGTTCCGGACAGGGCACCTACAATGAGCAGTTCTTC
TRBJ2-7 | NA | TRBV5-1 | NA | CASSLDRVRNYEQYF | TGCGCCAGCAGCTTGGATAGGGTTAGGAACTACGAGCAGTACTTC
TRBJ2-3 | many | TRBV9 | TRBD2 | CASSVAGTSGGDTQYF | TGTGCCAGCAGCGTAGCTGGGACTAGCGGGGGAGATACGCAGTATTTT
TRBJ1-4 | NA | TRBV4-1 | NA | CASSSLGQPITTNEKLFF | TGCGCCAGCAGCTCCCTCGGCCAGCCTATAACAACTAATGAAAAACTGTTTTTT
TRBJ2-7 | NA | TRBV7-9 | NA | CASSPKISYEQYF | TGTGCCAGCAGCCCTAAGATATCCTACGAGCAGTACTTC
TRBJ2-1 | NA | TRBV2 | TRBD2 | CASRLAETYNEQFF | TGTGCCAGCCGACTAGCGGAGACCTACAATGAGCAGTTCTTC
TRBJ2-2 | few | TRBV7-3 | NA | CASSLNGNGELFF | TGTGCCAGCAGCTTAAACGGGAACGGGGAGCTGTTTTTT
TRBJ2-5 | NA | TRBV10-3 | TRBD2 | CAISSGLQETQYF | TGTGCCATCAGCTCGGGACTACAAGAGACCCAGTACTTC
TRBJ1-4 | NA | TRBV15 | TRBD1 | CATSRSGQGVLTNEKLFF | TGTGCCACCAGCAGATCAGGACAGGGTGTTTTAACTAATGAAAAACTGTTTTTT
TRBJ2-1 | NA | TRBV7-2 | TRBD2 | CASSLYGGGAYVDEQFF | TGTGCCAGCAGCTTATACGGCGGGGGGGCTTATGTGGATGAGCAGTTCTTC
TRBJ2-7 | NA | TRBV3-1 | TRBD1 | CASSQVPGTGNYEQYF | TGTGCCAGCAGCCAAGTCCCCGGGACAGGGAACTACGAGCAGTACTTC
TRBJ2-7 | NA | TRBV9 | TRBD1 | CASSVGGGQGTYEQYF | TGTGCCAGCAGCGTAGGAGGAGGACAGGGGACCTACGAGCAGTACTTC
TRBJ2-1 | NA | TRBV9 | TRBD2 | CASSVAPLADNEQFF | TGTGCCAGCAGCGTGGCGCCTCTAGCGGACAATGAGCAGTTCTTC
TRBJ1-2 | NA | TRBV4-1 | NA | CASSPPTGNGGYTF | TGCGCCAGCAGCCCGCCCACGGGGAACGGAGGCTACACCTTC
TRBJ2-2 | few | TRBV5-1 | NA | CASSPVRTGELFF | TGCGCCAGCAGCCCCGTAAGGACCGGGGAGCTGTTTTTT
TRBJ2-1 | few | TRBV5-1 | NA | CASSRLVTEDNEQFF | TGCGCCAGCAGCCGACTAGTTACAGAGGACAATGAGCAGTTCTTC
TRBJ2-7 | few | TRBV29-1 | NA | CSVAQSSTYEQYF | TGCAGCGTTGCGCAGTCCAGCACCTACGAGCAGTACTTC
TRBJ1-1 | NA | TRBV12-3/TRBV12-4 | NA | CASTGAATAEAFF | TGTGCCAGCACTGGGGCCGCCACCGCTGAAGCTTTCTTT
TRBJ1-5 | NA | TRBV7-8 | NA | CASSLVLSRVGHQPQHF | TGTGCCAGCAGCTTAGTTCTCTCCAGGGTGGGCCATCAGCCCCAGCATTTT
TRBJ1-2 | NA | TRBV9 | NA | CASSESGYGYTF | TGTGCCAGCAGCGAGAGTGGGTATGGCTACACCTTC
TRBJ2-5 | many | TRBV6-6 | TRBD2 | CASKRGQQETQYF | TGTGCCAGCAAGCGGGGCCAGCAAGAGACCCAGTACTTC
TRBJ2-1 | NA | TRBV7-9 | TRBD2 | CARPPAGVIEQFF | TGTGCCAGACCCCCAGCGGGAGTGATTGAGCAGTTCTTC
TRBJ2-2 | few | TRBV7-6 | NA | CASSRTHGGDYIGELFF | TGTGCCAGCAGCCGCACCCATGGCGGGGATTACATCGGGGAGCTGTTTTTT
TRBJ2-7 | few | TRBV29-1 | TRBD2 | CSVRLAGEVEQYF | TGCAGCGTGAGACTAGCGGGGGAGGTCGAGCAGTACTTC
TRBJ1-1 | NA | TRBV2 | TRBD1 | CASSEGGTGLEAFF | TGTGCCAGCAGTGAAGGGGGGACAGGCCTTGAAGCTTTCTTT
TRBJ1-3 | once | TRBV5-1 | NA | CASSLYGESALFSGNTIYF | TGCGCCAGCAGCTTGTATGGGGAGTCAGCCCTTTTCTCTGGAAACACCATATATTTT
TRBJ2-2 | NA | TRBV7-3 | NA | CASKNFDTGELFF | TGTGCCAGCAAGAACTTCGACACCGGGGAGCTGTTTTTT
TRBJ2-7 | NA | TRBV20-1 | NA | CSAGRGASYEQYF | TGCAGTGCGGGCCGGGGCGCCTCCTACGAGCAGTACTTC
TRBJ2-5 | NA | TRBV24-1 | NA | CATRAAGPQETQYF | TGTGCCACCAGAGCGGCGGGCCCCCAAGAGACCCAGTACTTC
TRBJ2-3 | NA | TRBV7-3 | TRBD2 | CASSSVGLAGTSDTQYF | TGTGCCAGCAGCTCCGTCGGACTAGCGGGGACATCGGATACGCAGTATTTT
TRBJ1-5 | NA | TRBV5-5 | NA | CASSLTGFGQPQHF | TGTGCCAGCAGCTTGACAGGGTTTGGTCAGCCCCAGCATTTT
TRBJ2-7 | few | TRBV20-1 | NA | CSARGLGSYEQYF | TGCAGTGCCCGAGGGTTGGGCTCCTACGAGCAGTACTTC
TRBJ2-7 | NA | TRBV3-1 | TRBD1 | CASSKGQIGSSYEQYF | TGTGCCAGCAGCAAGGGACAGATAGGAAGCTCCTACGAGCAGTACTTC
TRBJ1-5 | NA | TRBV20-1 | NA | CSAQDPVSNQPQHF | TGCAGTGCCCAGGACCCGGTTAGCAATCAGCCCCAGCATTTT
TRBJ2-1 | few | TRBV5-1 | NA | CASSLVEPRGVSEQFF | TGCGCCAGCAGCTTGGTTGAACCTCGCGGAGTGAGTGAGCAGTTCTTC
TRBJ2-1 | many | TRBV19 | NA | CASSNGNYNEQFF | TGTGCCAGTAGCAACGGGAATTACAATGAGCAGTTCTTC